Following are 30 T cell receptor beta chains from one sample sequenced in a study of blood T cell repertoires in COVID-19. Assay used: immunoSEQ multiplex PCR; TCRdb lists only in-frame clones, some missing. The table has hundreds of thousands of clones, 86% seen once. The sequencing sample was made of peripheral blood. These receptors were obtained from a woman in her 30s with active or convalescent COVID-19.

The chain links TRBV19 to TRBJ2-7; 8 bases agree with TRBD1. J gave up 3 bases and V 5 bases, and 6 bases lay outside the gene matches. Germline-derived CDR1 and CDR2 are LNHDA and SQIVND (reference sequence). This CDR3 is 14 amino acids long. CDR3 region: CASSPRTGSYEQYF. The DNA of the CDR3 is TGTGCCAGTAGTCCACGGACAGGGAGCTACGAGCAGTACTTC.

The rearrangement joins TRBV12-3 or TRBV12-4 to TRBJ2-1; 8 nucleotides align to TRBD2. The CDR3 length is 13 residues. Unmatched junction bases numbered 6, after V lost 5 bases and J lost 9 bases. The CDR3 reads CASSPGLVAEQFF. As DNA, the CDR3 is TGTGCCAGCAGTCCGGGACTAGTTGCTGAGCAGTTCTTC.

CDR3 nucleotide sequence: TGTGCCAGTAGTAGCCACGGGACAGGGAACTATGGCTACACCTTC. Its translation: CASSSHGTGNYGYTF. This chain joins TRBV19 and TRBJ1-2; 9 nucleotides agree with TRBD1. The CDR3 length is 15 residues. Unmatched junction bases numbered 5, after V lost 4 bases and J lost 2 bases. The germline V gene encodes CDR1 LNHDA and CDR2 SQIVND (reference sequence).

The V gene is TRBV25-1, the J gene TRBJ2-5; a possible D gene is TRBD2 (7 bases). Per the germline V gene, CDR1 is MGHDK and CDR2 is SYGVNS. The CDR3 extends over 14 amino acids. The V and J ends lost 4 bases and 3 bases respectively, with 12 bases between them. The CDR3 DNA follows: TGTGCCAGCAGTGTGGGGGCGGGGGAAGAGACCCAGTACTTC. Protein: CASSVGAGEETQYF. The complete variable domain, with remaining parts taken from reference TRBV25-1 and TRBJ2-5, reads EADIYQTPRYLVIGTGKKITLECSQTMGHDKMYWYQQDPGMELHLIHYSYGVNSTEKGDLSSESTVSRIRTEHFPLTLESARPSHTSQYLCASSVGAGEETQYFGPGTRLLVL.

This rearrangement joins TRBV6-1 to TRBJ1-2; 8 bases match TRBD1. V lost 1 base, J lost 7 bases, and 5 bases stayed unmatched. From germline, CDR1 is MNHNS and CDR2 SASEGT. The CDR3 spans 14 residues. Here the CDR3 DNA reads TGTGCCAGCAGTGAAGGGACAGGGTACGGTGGCTACACCTTC. Translating gives CASSEGTGYGGYTF.

The gene calls are TRBV24-1 and TRBJ2-3; 9 bases align to TRBD1. Germline V gene sequence: CDR1 KGHDR, CDR2 SFDVKD. V lost 5 bases, J lost 8 bases, and 10 bases stayed unmatched. The CDR3 consists of 15 residues. CDR3 coding DNA: TGTGCCACCAGTGTCCGGGACAGGGAAATGAGTACGCAGTATTTT. Translation gives CATSVRDREMSTQYF.

This rearrangement joins TRBV7-2 to TRBJ2-1; D perhaps matches TRBD2 (5 bases). Germline CDR1 is SGHTA and CDR2 is FQGNSA. Trimming took 5 bases from V and 9 from J, leaving 14 bases between them. The CDR3 is 13 amino acids. As DNA, the CDR3 is TGTGCCAGCAGCCCGGACCATGGAGGTGAGCAGTTCTTC. It specifies CASSPDHGGEQFF.

Regarding this clone: Germline is not matched at one junction end, which may reflect a read error. The V call is TRBV6-1, the J call TRBJ2-7, with D possibly TRBD2 on 7 matching bases. Germline-derived CDR1 and CDR2 are MNHNS and SASEGT. This CDR3 spans 15 amino acids. The CDR3 is CASTERGAFNYEQYF. Here the CDR3 DNA reads TGTGCCAGCACTGAACGGGGGGCTTTTAACTACGAGCAGTACTTC.

The chain joins TRBV24-1 to TRBJ2-3; 9 bases agree with TRBD2. The CDR3 extends over 17 amino acids. Germline V gene data show CDR1 as KGHDR and CDR2 as SFDVKD. Trimming removed 4 bases from V and 4 bases from J; junction bases left unmatched: 11. The CDR3 is CATSESGSGGNSDTQYF. CDR3 DNA: TGTGCCACCAGTGAATCCGGGAGCGGGGGGAACTCAGATACGCAGTATTTT.

The chain is built from TRBV7-9 and TRBJ1-1, with 10 bases identical to TRBD1. Losses at the gene ends were 1 base for V and 8 bases for J; bases not matched to a gene: 4. CDR3 size: 14 residues. CDR1 SEHNR and CDR2 FQNEAQ come from the germline V gene (reference sequence). The CDR3 DNA sequence: TGTGCCAGCAGCTTAGTGGGGACAGGGGACGAAGCTTTCTTT. This gives the protein CASSLVGTGDEAFF.

The chain has TRBV6-1 and TRBJ1-2; D not certain. Trimming left V 1 base short and J 4 bases short, with 10 bases between. Germline values: CDR1 MNHNS, CDR2 SASEGT. The CDR3 has 14 residues. This CDR3 reads CASSEVGGFYGYTF. The CDR3 nucleotides are TGTGCCAGCAGTGAAGTAGGAGGGTTCTATGGCTACACCTTC.

The chain combines TRBV4-1 with TRBJ2-7; 13 bases are a match to TRBD2. The CDR3 covers 18 residues. V shed 0 bases and J 0 bases; nucleotides not matched to a gene: 5. Germline CDR1 is MGHRA and CDR2 is YSYEKL. DNA of the CDR3: TGCGCCAGCAGCCAAGAACCACTAGCGGGGGGGGCCTCCTACGAGCAGTACTTC. Amino acid sequence: CASSQEPLAGGASYEQYF.

The rearrangement uses TRBV5-4 and TRBJ1-1, with a tentative D call TRBD1 (6 bases). V dropped 5 bases and J dropped 6 bases, with 8 bases sitting between them. There are 11 residues in the CDR3. Germline V gene lookup returns CDR1 SGHNT and CDR2 YYREEE (reference sequence). The DNA of the CDR3 is TGTGCCAGCAGAGGGGGGGCTGAAGCTTTCTTT. Encoded protein: CASRGGAEAFF.

V usage is TRBV5-3 and J usage is TRBJ2-7; 10 bases align to TRBD2. TRBV5-3 is known as an ORF, though its function is uncertain. This CDR3 comprises 20 residues. V gave up 4 bases and J gave up 2 bases; unmatched junction bases: 21. The CDR3: CARSPLGEVAGGNRPYEQYF. The CDR3 coding sequence is TGTGCCAGAAGCCCTCTGGGGGAGGTAGCGGGAGGTAACCGGCCCTACGAGCAGTACTTC.

This sequence joins TRBV13 and TRBJ2-5; 12 nucleotides align to TRBD1. Trimming cost V 5 bases and J 5 bases; bases outside gene matches: 6. The CDR3 totals 15 residues. CDR1 is PRHDT and CDR2 is FYEKMQ in the germline V gene (reference sequence). CDR3 amino acids: CASSKGQGALETQYF. The CDR3 DNA follows: TGTGCCAGCAGCAAGGGACAGGGGGCGCTGGAGACCCAGTACTTC.

The chain has TRBV18 and TRBJ2-7; weak D call: TRBD2 (6 bases). Germline V lookup: CDR1 KGHSH, CDR2 LQKENI. The CDR3 sequence is 14 residues long. The V end was cut by 3 bases, the J end by 5 bases, with 14 bases between. Here the CDR3 reads CASSPGGQSDEQYF. The CDR3, as DNA: TGTGCCAGCTCACCGGGGGGTCAGTCGGACGAGCAGTACTTC.

The V call is TRBV5-6, the J call TRBJ1-4; D uncertain. CDR3 length: 15 amino acids. The V gene's germline CDR1 is SGHDT and CDR2 YYEEEE. V lost 0 bases and J lost 8, with 14 bases in between. Here the CDR3 DNA reads TGTGCCAGCAGCTTGGATGCTCAGGCTGCGGAAAAACTGTTTTTT. Its translation is CASSLDAQAAEKLFF.

V gene TRBV27 combines with J gene TRBJ1-6; D is uncertain. V dropped 11 bases and J dropped 7 bases, with 18 bases sitting between them. The CDR3 covers 14 residues. CDR1 is MNHEY, CDR2 SMNVEV, per germline (reference sequence). The CDR3 bases are TGTGCCCAGTCTAGTAGAATCCAGAATTCACCCCTCCACTTT. Encoded protein: CAQSSRIQNSPLHF.

As to this clone: A read error may produce the germline difference seen at one junction end. The chain employs TRBV19 and TRBJ2-7; tentative D call: TRBD2 (6 bases). The CDR3 has 14 residues. The V gene's germline CDR1 is LNHDA and CDR2 SQIVND (reference sequence). This chain's CDR3 is CASNPVGGTYERYF. Here the CDR3 DNA reads TGTGCCAGTAACCCGGTGGGGGGTACCTACGAGCGGTACTTC.

In nucleotides, the CDR3 is TGTGCCATCCGTGGAGCGTCCTATGGCTACACCTTC. As protein: CAIRGASYGYTF. The chain uses TRBV10-3 and TRBJ1-2; D remains unclear. Germline CDR1 and CDR2: ENHRY and SYGVKD. The V end was cut by 8 bases, the J end by 4 bases, with 11 bases between. The CDR3 is made up of 12 amino acids.

The V gene is TRBV3-1 (or the pseudogene TRBV3-2), the J gene TRBJ2-2, with TRBD2 matching 7 bases. CDR1 and CDR2 (germline): LGHDT, YNNKEL (reference sequence). The V gene end was trimmed by 3 bases and the J gene end by 6 bases; junction bases not matched to a gene: 13. The CDR3 runs to 17 residues. CDR3 bases: TGTGCCAGCAGCCACTCCAAACTAGCGACTCCCCCCGGGGAGCTGTTTTTT. It translates to CASSHSKLATPPGELFF.

The chain is built from TRBV13 and TRBJ2-3; D gene unclear. CDR1 and CDR2 from the germline V gene are PRHDT and FYEKMQ (reference sequence). This CDR3 contains 15 residues. V lost 4 bases and J lost 0, with 11 bases in between. The CDR3 reads CASSSVSRSTDTQYF. The CDR3 region has the DNA TGTGCCAGCAGCTCAGTGTCGAGGAGCACAGATACGCAGTATTTT.

The chain uses TRBV29-1 and TRBJ2-7; 9 nucleotides match TRBD2. V gave up 1 base and J gave up 1 base; unmatched junction bases: 2. CDR1 SQVTM and CDR2 ANQGSEA come from the germline V gene. This CDR3 is 14 amino acids long. DNA of the CDR3: TGCAGCGTTGAAGGGACTAGCGAATCCTACGAGCAGTACTTC. This translates into CSVEGTSESYEQYF.

Notes on this clone: The junction departs from the called germline gene at one end, perhaps through a read error. The chain has TRBV2 and TRBJ2-6, with 9 bases that match TRBD2. CDR3 length: 17 amino acids. Germline V gene lookup returns CDR1 SNHLY and CDR2 FYNNEI. CDR3 loop: CASSLAGIYSVANVLTF. CDR3 bases: TGTGCCAGCAGTCTAGCGGGGATCTACTCTGTGGCCAACGTCCTGACTTTC.

The rearrangement uses TRBV9 and TRBJ2-3, with a tentative D call TRBD2 (5 bases). This CDR3 comprises 15 residues. Germline V gene data show CDR1 as SGDLS and CDR2 as YYNGEE. Trimming left V 0 bases short and J 1 base short, with 9 bases between. The CDR3 nucleotides are TGTGCCAGCAGCGTAGCCCTCGGGGGCACAGATACGCAGTATTTT. It codes for CASSVALGGTDTQYF.

The chain recombines TRBV6-1 with TRBJ2-3; 12 bases map to TRBD1. Germline CDR1 is MNHNS and CDR2 is SASEGT. The length of the CDR3 is 17 residues. V was clipped by 3 bases and J by 2 bases; unmatched bases: 6. Here the CDR3 DNA reads TGTGCCAGCAGTGACCTGGGACAGGGGGCTGCCACAGATACGCAGTATTTT. Translation gives CASSDLGQGAATDTQYF.

The count of this clone is one. V is TRBV2 and J is TRBJ2-7, with 7 bases matching TRBD1. V trimming: 4 bases; J trimming: 1 base; junction bases outside the gene matches: 4. CDR3 size: 14 residues. Germline CDR1 reads SNHLY; CDR2 reads FYNNEI. CDR3 bases: TGTGCCAGCAGTGCCGGGACAGCTTCCTACGAGCAGTACTTC. Its protein product is CASSAGTASYEQYF.

Concerning this clone: Other nucleotide sequences from this sample produce the same CDR3. The chain uses TRBV5-1 and TRBJ2-1; the match to TRBD2 covers 8 bases. Germline trimming cut 2 bases from V and 0 bases from J; bases unmatched to any gene: 1. Germline values: CDR1 SGHRS, CDR2 YFSETQ. This CDR3 comprises 15 residues. For the CDR3, the DNA is TGCGCCAGCAGCTTAAGCGGGAGCTCCTACAATGAGCAGTTCTTC. This translates into CASSLSGSSYNEQFF.

This clone was seen once. V gene TRBV4-1 combines with J gene TRBJ2-1; tentative D call: TRBD2 (6 bases). V was shortened by 4 bases and J by 2 bases, with 12 bases between the two germline ends. The germline CDR1 and CDR2 sequences are MGHRA and YSYEKL. The CDR3 is made up of 15 amino acids. The DNA of the CDR3 is TGCGCCAGCAGCCCCGGGACTCCCACCTACAATGAGCAGTTCTTC. Its protein is CASSPGTPTYNEQFF.

The chain is built from TRBV5-1 and TRBJ2-3; 8 nucleotides align to TRBD2. CDR1 is SGHRS, CDR2 YFSETQ, per germline. J gave up 10 bases and V 2 bases, and 3 bases lay outside the gene matches. The CDR3 contains 12 residues. DNA for the CDR3: TGCGCCAGCAGCTTAGCGGGAGTGGCGCAGTATTTT. This codes for CASSLAGVAQYF.